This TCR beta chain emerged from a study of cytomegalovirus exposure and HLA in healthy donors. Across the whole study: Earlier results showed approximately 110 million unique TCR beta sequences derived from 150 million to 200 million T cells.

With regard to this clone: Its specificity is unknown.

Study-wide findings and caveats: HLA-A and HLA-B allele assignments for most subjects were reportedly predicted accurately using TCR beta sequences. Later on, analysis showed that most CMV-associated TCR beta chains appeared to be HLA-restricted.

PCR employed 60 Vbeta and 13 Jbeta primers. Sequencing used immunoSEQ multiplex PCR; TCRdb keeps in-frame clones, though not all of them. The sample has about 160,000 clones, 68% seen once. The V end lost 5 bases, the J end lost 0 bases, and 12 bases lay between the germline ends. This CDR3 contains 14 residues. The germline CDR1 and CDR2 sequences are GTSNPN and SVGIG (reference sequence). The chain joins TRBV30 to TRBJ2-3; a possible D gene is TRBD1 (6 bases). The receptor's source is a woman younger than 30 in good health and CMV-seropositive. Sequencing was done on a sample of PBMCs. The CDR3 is CAWGQYYSTDTQYF. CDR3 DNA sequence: TGTGCCTGGGGACAGTACTATAGCACAGATACGCAGTATTTT.